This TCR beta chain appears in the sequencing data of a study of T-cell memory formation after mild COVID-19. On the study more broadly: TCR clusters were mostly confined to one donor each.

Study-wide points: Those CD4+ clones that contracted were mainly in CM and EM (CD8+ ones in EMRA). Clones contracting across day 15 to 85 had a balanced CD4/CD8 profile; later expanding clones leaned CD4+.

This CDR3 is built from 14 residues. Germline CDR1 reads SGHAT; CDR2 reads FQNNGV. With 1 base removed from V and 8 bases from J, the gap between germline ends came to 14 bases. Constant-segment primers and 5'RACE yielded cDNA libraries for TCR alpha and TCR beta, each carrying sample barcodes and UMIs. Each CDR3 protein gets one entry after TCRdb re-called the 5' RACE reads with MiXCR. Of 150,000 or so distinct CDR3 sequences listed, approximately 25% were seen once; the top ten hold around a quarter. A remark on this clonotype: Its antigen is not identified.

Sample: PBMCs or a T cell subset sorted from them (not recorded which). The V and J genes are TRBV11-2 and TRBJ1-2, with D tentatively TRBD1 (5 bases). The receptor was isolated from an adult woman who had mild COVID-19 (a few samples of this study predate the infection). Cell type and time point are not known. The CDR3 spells CASSLALGELGYTF. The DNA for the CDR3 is TGTGCCAGCAGCTTAGCTCTAGGGGAACTAGGCTACACCTTC.